A single sample is the source of the 5 T cell receptor beta chains below, sequenced in a study of blood T cell repertoires in COVID-19. TCRdb's table, derived via immunoSEQ multiplex PCR, lists solely in-frame clones and lacks some. The sample has tens of thousands of clones, roughly 91% seen once. Sequences were obtained from PBMCs or T cells enriched from blood (not recorded which). The receptors originated from a woman aged 50 to 65 with acute COVID-19.

This chain uses TRBV4-1 with TRBJ1-1; D perhaps matches TRBD1 (6 bases). This CDR3 has 14 residues. Germline values: CDR1 MGHRA, CDR2 YSYEKL. V lost 2 bases and J 0 bases, leaving 7 bases between the germline ends. CDR3 region: CASSQRTVNTEAFF. Here the CDR3 DNA reads TGCGCCAGCAGCCAACGGACAGTGAACACTGAAGCTTTCTTT.

The chain couples TRBV12-5 to TRBJ1-1; no reliable D call. The germline V gene encodes CDR1 LGHNT and CDR2 FRNRAP. V lost 3 bases to trimming and J lost 3 bases, with 5 bases between them. The CDR3 length is 12 residues. The CDR3 reads CASGFEDTEAFF. The CDR3 nucleotides read TGTGCTAGTGGTTTCGAGGACACTGAAGCTTTCTTT. Variable domain in full (rest from reference TRBV12-5 and TRBJ1-1): DARVTQTPRHKVTEMGQEVTMRCQPILGHNTVFWYRQTMMQGLELLAYFRNRAPLDDSGMPKDRFSAEMPDATLATLKIQPSEPRDSAVYFCASGFEDTEAFFGQGTRLTVV.

Only a few counts were recorded for this clone. The CDR3 bases are TGCGCCAGCAGCCAAGTCGGCGGGAGTAGGGCAGATACGCAGTATTTT. Encoded protein: CASSQVGGSRADTQYF. This chain links TRBV4-3 with TRBJ2-3, with 7 bases identical to TRBD2. This CDR3 has 16 residues. The germline V gene encodes CDR1 LGHNA and CDR2 YSLEER. J lost 4 bases, V lost 1 base, and 8 bases had no gene match.

The chain links TRBV6-6 to TRBJ1-1; maybe TRBD1 (5 bases). Trimming took 7 bases from V and 1 from J, leaving 13 bases between them. The V gene's germline CDR1 is MNHNY and CDR2 SVGAGI (reference sequence). This CDR3 contains 14 residues. The CDR3: CASKLQDRNTEAFF. The DNA for the CDR3 is TGTGCCAGCAAGCTACAGGACCGGAACACTGAAGCTTTCTTT.

The chain carries TRBV11-2 and TRBJ1-3; D possibly corresponds to TRBD1 (6 bases). The V gene lost 5 bases and the J gene lost 3 bases, with 11 bases spanning the gap. CDR1 and CDR2 from the germline V gene are SGHAT and FQNNGV. This CDR3 has 14 amino acids. In DNA form, the CDR3 reads TGTGCCAGCAGCGCCTGGACAGATGGAAACACCATATATTTT. It codes for CASSAWTDGNTIYF.